These 19 T cell receptor beta chains came from one sample sequenced in a study of response to subunit inactivated influenza vaccine. TCRdb reprocessed the RT-PCR reads with MiXCR, giving one entry per CDR3 protein. Found here are hundreds of thousands of distinct CDR3 sequences, around 16% of them singletons; the top ten hold approximately 10%. Material: PBMCs from blood, obtained 12 days after vaccination. These receptors were obtained from a man aged 45 to 65 who received an inactivated influenza vaccine.

This clonotype has only a few counts. The rearrangement uses TRBV7-2 and TRBJ2-3; 11 bases are shared with TRBD2. This CDR3 is built from 16 residues. V trimming: 3 bases; J trimming: 2 bases; junction bases outside the gene matches: 4. Germline V gene sequence: CDR1 SGHTA, CDR2 FQGNSA. DNA for the CDR3: TGTGCCAGCAGCTTCACTAGCGGGAGCCTCACAGATACGCAGTATTTT. Translation gives CASSFTSGSLTDTQYF. The full variable domain, with the rest looked up from reference TRBV7-2 and TRBJ2-3, is GAGVSQSPSNKVTEKGKDVELRCDPISGHTALYWYRQSLGQGLEFLIYFQGNSAPDKSGLPSDRFSAERTGGSVSTLTIQRTQQEDSAVYLCASSFTSGSLTDTQYFGPGTRLTVL.

There are many counts of this clonotype. V is TRBV2 and J is TRBJ1-5, with a possible D match to TRBD1 (5 bases). There are 13 residues in the CDR3. Germline lookup yields CDR1 SNHLY and CDR2 FYNNEI. V was cut by 4 bases and J by 7 bases, with 11 bases left in between. The CDR3: CASSVSRDQPQHF. CDR3 DNA sequence: TGTGCCAGCAGTGTCAGCAGGGACCAGCCCCAGCATTTT.

This clonotype has a single count. The chain couples TRBV20-1 to TRBJ2-1; tentatively, D is TRBD2 (5 bases). This CDR3 comprises 16 residues. The V and J ends lost 6 bases and 4 bases respectively, with 22 bases between them. CDR1 DFQATT and CDR2 SNEGSKA come from the germline V gene (reference sequence). This chain's CDR3 is CSAPLLLGERYNEQFF. CDR3 coding DNA: TGCAGTGCGCCCCTTCTACTGGGAGAGCGTTACAATGAGCAGTTCTTC.

This clonotype has just a few counts. V is TRBV7-2 and J is TRBJ2-2; D is ambiguous. The CDR3 is 13 amino acids. V gave up 5 bases and J gave up 6 bases, with 10 bases separating them. Germline values: CDR1 SGHTA, CDR2 FQGNSA. CDR3 nucleotide sequence: TGTGCCAGCAGCGTCGGTATTGCCGGGGAGCTGTTTTTT. Amino acid sequence: CASSVGIAGELFF.

This chain joins TRBV6-1 and TRBJ2-5; D may be TRBD2 (7 bases). V was pared by 7 bases and J by 5 bases, with 20 bases between. CDR3 length equals 15 residues. Germline V gives CDR1 MNHNS, CDR2 SASEGT. CDR3 protein: CASKATRGGAETQYF. The CDR3, as DNA: TGTGCCAGCAAGGCGACCCGAGGGGGGGCGGAGACCCAGTACTTC.

The V call is TRBV15, the J call TRBJ2-5; 7 positions agree with TRBD1. Germline V CDR1 and CDR2: LNHNV, YYDKDF (reference sequence). The CDR3 covers 15 residues. V dropped 1 base and J dropped 1; count of bases not matched to a gene: 3. The CDR3 DNA sequence: TGTGCCACCAGCAGAGTTACAGGGGTCCAAGAGACCCAGTACTTC. Amino acid sequence: CATSRVTGVQETQYF.

The chain combines TRBV7-2 with TRBJ2-7, with D hard to call. The CDR3 runs 14 residues. V was cut by 0 bases and J by 9 bases, with 15 bases left in between. Germline V gene lookup returns CDR1 SGHTA and CDR2 FQGNSA. The CDR3: CASSLAGYEPGQYF. The CDR3 coding sequence is TGTGCCAGCAGCTTAGCGGGATACGAGCCTGGGCAGTACTTC.

V gene TRBV24-1 combines with J gene TRBJ2-3; a weak D match, TRBD2 (6 bases). Trimming took 3 bases from V and 1 from J, leaving 7 bases between them. This CDR3 spans 14 amino acids. The V gene's germline CDR1 is KGHDR and CDR2 SFDVKD. Here the CDR3 DNA reads TGTGCCACCAGTGATGAGCGGGGCACAGATACGCAGTATTTT. It yields the protein CATSDERGTDTQYF.

This chain connects TRBV12-3 or TRBV12-4 to TRBJ2-1; possibly TRBD2 for D (5 bases). V was cut by 3 bases and J by 7 bases, with 13 bases left in between. This CDR3 is 14 amino acids long. For the CDR3, the DNA is TGTGCCAGCAGTTTGGAGACTACAGAGAATGAGCAGTTCTTC. It translates to CASSLETTENEQFF.

This clonotype was counted many times. The chain is built from TRBV4-2 and TRBJ2-5; TRBD2 matches at 7 bases. J was trimmed by 5 bases and V by 1 base; bases with no gene match: 7. The CDR3 totals 15 residues. The V gene's germline CDR1 is LGHNA and CDR2 YNFKEQ. The CDR3 loop reads CASSQGEGGRETQYF. CDR3 DNA sequence: TGTGCCAGCAGCCAAGGGGAGGGAGGAAGGGAGACCCAGTACTTC.

The chain couples TRBV20-1 to TRBJ1-5; D is perhaps TRBD1 (5 bases). The V end lost 3 bases, the J end lost 7 bases, and 16 bases lay between the germline ends. The CDR3 length is 14 residues. Per the germline V gene, CDR1 is DFQATT and CDR2 is SNEGSKA (reference sequence). The CDR3 sequence: CSASQWGAGQPQHF. The CDR3 DNA reads as TGCAGTGCTAGTCAATGGGGCGCAGGGCAGCCCCAGCATTTT.

CDR3 loop: CASSFRSVPDRDLPRKAFF. The CDR3 DNA reads as TGTGCCAGCAGCTTCCGCAGCGTCCCGGACCGGGACCTCCCCCGCAAAGCTTTCTTT. This sequence joins TRBV11-1 and TRBJ1-1; possibly TRBD1 for D (5 bases). The germline V gene has CDR1 SGHAT and CDR2 FQDESV (reference sequence). CDR3 length equals 19 residues. V dropped 3 bases and J dropped 9 bases, with 32 bases sitting between them. The complete variable domain, with remaining parts taken from reference TRBV11-1 and TRBJ1-1, reads EAEVAQSPRYKITEKSQAVAFWCDPISGHATLYWYRQILGQGPELLVQFQDESVVDDSQLPKDRFSAERLKGVDSTLKIQPAELGDSAMYLCASSFRSVPDRDLPRKAFFGQGTRLTVV.

This sequence joins TRBV6-1 and TRBJ2-2; D perhaps matches TRBD2 (5 bases). The germline CDR1 and CDR2 sequences are MNHNS and SASEGT. CDR3 length equals 15 residues. Trimming took 6 bases from V and 1 from J, leaving 12 bases between them. The DNA for the CDR3 is TGTGCCAGCAGACATGGACTTGAGAACACCGGGGAGCTGTTTTTT. It is translated as CASRHGLENTGELFF.

The chain couples TRBV19 to TRBJ2-7; perhaps D is TRBD1 or TRBD2 (5 bases each). The germline gives CDR1 LNHDA, CDR2 SQIVND (reference sequence). This CDR3 has 19 amino acids. The V gene lost 6 bases and the J gene lost 3 bases, with 30 bases spanning the gap. CDR3 bases: TGTGCCAGTAGCCGGGGCGGGCCCTTGGTACCCTTCTACGACTACGAGCAGTACTTC. Its translation is CASSRGGPLVPFYDYEQYF.

This clonotype was found many times. The gene calls are TRBV7-9 and TRBJ1-1; D is unresolved. The CDR3 is 13 residues long. The germline V and J ends were trimmed by 6 bases and 1 base, with 9 bases remaining between them. CDR1 is SEHNR, CDR2 FQNEAQ, per germline (reference sequence). CDR3 sequence: CASRLKGNTEAFF. Here the CDR3 DNA reads TGTGCCAGCAGATTAAAGGGGAACACTGAAGCTTTCTTT.

The V call is TRBV3-1, the J call TRBJ2-5; TRBD2 is a possible D gene (6 bases). This CDR3 contains 15 residues. The V gene's germline CDR1 is LGHDT and CDR2 YNNKEL (reference sequence). The germline V and J ends were trimmed by 2 bases and 1 base, with 11 bases remaining between them. CDR3 nucleotide sequence: TGTGCCAGCAGCCAAAACCACGGGGGCCAAGAGACCCAGTACTTC. Encoded protein: CASSQNHGGQETQYF.

This rearrangement joins TRBV20-1 to TRBJ2-7, with a weak D call TRBD2 (5 bases). This CDR3 spans 13 amino acids. Trimming left V 2 bases short and J 5 bases short, with 13 bases between. From germline, CDR1 is DFQATT and CDR2 SNEGSKA (reference sequence). The CDR3 loop is CSARRGSSNEQYF. CDR3 DNA sequence: TGCAGTGCTAGAAGAGGGTCGTCGAACGAGCAGTACTTC.

This clonotype has only a few counts. This chain uses TRBV11-3 with TRBJ2-3; D remains unclear. Trimming removed 5 bases from V and 1 base from J, with 10 bases in between. Germline assignment: CDR1 SGHNT and CDR2 YENEEA. The CDR3 is 14 amino acids. CDR3 amino acids: CASSPFEGTDTQYF. CDR3 nucleotides: TGTGCCAGCAGCCCCTTCGAGGGCACAGATACGCAGTATTTT.

This clonotype turned up a few times. The rearrangement uses TRBV11-2 and TRBJ2-1; the match to TRBD2 covers 14 bases. V trimming: 5 bases; J trimming: 6 bases; junction bases outside the gene matches: 12. CDR3 size: 18 residues. Germline-derived CDR1 and CDR2 are SGHAT and FQNNGV. The CDR3 sequence: CASSRGLAGDFRGNEQFF. In nucleotides, the CDR3 is TGTGCCAGCAGCCGGGGACTAGCGGGAGACTTTAGGGGCAATGAGCAGTTCTTC.